The following is a TCR beta chain sequence with its context. TCRdb's copy holds only in-frame clones and misses some; the assay was immunoSEQ multiplex PCR. Of 65,000 to 70,000 clones listed, 91% were seen once; the top ten hold around 13%. The sample comes from a study of blood T cell repertoires in COVID-19. Germline V gene lookup returns CDR1 ENHRY and CDR2 SYGVKD. The J segment lost 7 bases and the V segment lost 4 bases, leaving 6 bases of the junction unmatched. The CDR3 has 15 amino acids. Sequencing used peripheral blood. The clonotype comes from a human donor with active COVID-19. The donor label of this sample is uncertain. The chain couples TRBV10-3 to TRBJ2-1; TRBD2 matches 11 bases. CDR3 in DNA: TGTGCCATCAGTGCTCTAGCGGGAGGAAATAATGAGCAGTTCTTC. It yields the protein CAISALAGGNNEQFF.